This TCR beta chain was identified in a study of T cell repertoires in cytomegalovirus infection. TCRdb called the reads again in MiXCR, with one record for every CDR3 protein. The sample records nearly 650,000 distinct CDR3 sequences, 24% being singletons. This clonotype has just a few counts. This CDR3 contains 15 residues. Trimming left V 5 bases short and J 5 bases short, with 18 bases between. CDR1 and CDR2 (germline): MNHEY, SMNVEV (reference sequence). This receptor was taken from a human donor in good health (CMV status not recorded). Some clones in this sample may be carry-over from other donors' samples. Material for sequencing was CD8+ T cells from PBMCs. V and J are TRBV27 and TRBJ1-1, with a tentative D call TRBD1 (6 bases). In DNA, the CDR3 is TGTGCCAGCAGTAACTCCGGGGGCGTGTATACTGAAGCTTTCTTT. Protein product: CASSNSGGVYTEAFF.